Listed below are T cell receptor beta chains from one sample, sequenced in a study of cytomegalovirus exposure and HLA in healthy donors. Assay: immunoSEQ multiplex PCR; the TCRdb copy retains only in-frame clones and omits some. The table includes roughly 150,000 clones, around 72% detected once. The material sequenced was PBMCs. The receptors come from a man aged 18 to 29 in good health and CMV-seronegative. Each CDR3 is given with its conserved first and last residue.

J gene | V gene | CDR3 protein
TRBJ1-5 | TRBV15 | CATSTRQSLNQPQHF
TRBJ2-1 | TRBV10-3 | CAISESPLAGDRNEQFF
TRBJ2-3 | TRBV10-1 | CASSEQGSGTDTQYF
TRBJ2-2 | TRBV2 | CASSYDSYTGELFF
TRBJ2-7 | TRBV6-5 | CASSYLGGSRDEQYF
. | TRBV6-5 | CASSYSPSGQYEQYF
TRBJ1-5 | TRBV27 | CASSWGQGAQPQHF
TRBJ2-3 | TRBV7-9 | CASSLRRGSERRTDTQYF
TRBJ1-5 | TRBV7-2 | CASSLAPRNNQPQHF
TRBJ2-2 | TRBV6-6 | CASSYSMGGGELFF
TRBJ2-3 | TRBV10-3 | CAISEISPGQGASDTQYF
TRBJ2-7 | TRBV28 | CASTYREQYF
TRBJ2-7 | TRBV7-8 | CAGSELAGSPLEQYF
TRBJ2-7 | TRBV2 | CASSAALYEQYF
TRBJ2-1 | TRBV5-4 | CASSLPGFGGEQFF
TRBJ2-1 | TRBV6-5 | CASSYVAGGRNEQFF
TRBJ1-5 | TRBV11-2 | CASSTQGNQPQHF
TRBJ2-5 | TRBV5-1 | CASSFGQSLQETQYF
TRBJ1-5 | TRBV7-9 | CASSRESNQPQHF
TRBJ2-3 | TRBV7-8 | CASSLQLAPTDTQYF
TRBJ1-5 | TRBV28 | CASSLWGRAGQPQHF
TRBJ2-7 | TRBV10-2 | CASSKRLAGAYEQYF
TRBJ1-5 | TRBV5-4 | CASSPGGTGPQPQHF
TRBJ2-7 | TRBV19 | CASSIGGIAGRYEQYF
TRBJ2-5 | TRBV28 | CASKIGRGETQYF
TRBJ1-2 | TRBV21-1 | CASSKLSRDRGNYGYTF
TRBJ1-1 | TRBV27 | CASRPWTENTEAFF
TRBJ2-5 | TRBV4-3 | CASSPAYGRGQETQYF
TRBJ2-2 | TRBV4-3 | CASALGTTTGELFF
TRBJ1-1 | TRBV5-1 | CASSLGQFEAFF